This TCR beta chain was retrieved from a study of control samples from healthy donors and cancer patients. Some clones are missing from TCRdb's copy, which holds only in-frame ones; the method was immunoSEQ multiplex PCR. The profile covers under 150,000 clones, with 75% to 90% appearing a single time and roughly 5% taken by the ten largest. Germline V gene data show CDR1 as MNHEY and CDR2 as SMNVEV (reference sequence). The CDR3 consists of 16 residues. V was pared by 6 bases and J by 2 bases, with 14 bases between. This chain joins TRBV27 and TRBJ2-6, with D tentatively TRBD2 (6 bases). The clonotype originates from a man aged 25 to 40 in good health. Sequences were obtained from blood. CDR3 sequence reads: CASSQSGTAGANVLTF. The CDR3 nucleotides read TGTGCCAGCAGCCAGTCCGGGACTGCTGGGGCCAACGTCCTGACTTTC. The full variable domain, completed using reference TRBV27 and TRBJ2-6, is EAQVTQNPRYLITVTGKKLTVTCSQNMNHEYMSWYRQDPGLGLRQIYYSMNVEVTDKGDVPEGYKVSRKEKRNFPLILESPSPNQTSLYFCASSQSGTAGANVLTFGAGSRLTVL.